This paragraph covers one TCR beta chain sequence. V shed 4 bases, J shed 3 bases, and the junction held 6 bases outside the gene matches. Germline CDR1 SGHRS, CDR2 YFSETQ. The CDR3 totals 15 residues. Only in-frame clones appear in the TCRdb table, and some are missing; sequencing was by immunoSEQ multiplex PCR. The data show 85,000 to 90,000 clones, with about 93% seen just once and 0.95% to 1.2% held by the top ten. Blood specimens came from baseline, cycle 4 day 1, and cycle 7 day 1. This entry comes from a study of OX40 agonist ivuxolimab in advanced cancers. Background on the study: Ivuxolimab is a fully human IgG2 antibody that activates OX40 (CD134). Those enrolled were 82.7% male, with a mean age of approximately 60 years and ages from about 20 to 90. Three individuals attained partial responses, comprising one hepatocellular carcinoma case and two cutaneous melanoma cases.

The receptor comes from an adult with an advanced solid tumor such as melanoma, head and neck, liver or kidney cancer. This chain links TRBV5-1 with TRBJ2-3, with 9 bases aligning to TRBD2. The input for sequencing was CD4+ or CD8+ T cells sorted from blood, taken in a trial of the OX40 agonist ivuxolimab. The CDR3 sequence: CASSLLAGETDTQYF. In nucleotides, the CDR3 is TGCGCCAGCAGCCTTTTAGCGGGAGAGACAGATACGCAGTATTTT.